Each of the 28 T cell receptor beta chains below was sequenced from the same sample in a study of cytomegalovirus exposure and HLA in healthy donors (dated by TCRdb to 2016 to 2017). The library was obtained by the immunoSEQ multiplex PCR assay. For the multiplex PCR, a mixture combining 60 forward primers for TCR Vbeta segments and 13 reverse primers for TCR Jbeta segments was used. This is the immuneACCESS table as TCRdb keeps it, with only in-frame sequences that have V and J called. A part of the clones is gone; compared with another copy, unresolved V genes explain less than half, and the rest is unexplained. A total of fewer than 250,000 clones appear in this sample, around four fifths of them only once. Of the sample, roughly 0.71% falls within the top ten clones. The sequenced material came from PBMCs. Receptor source: a boy aged 2 to 10 in good health and CMV-seronegative.

This sequence joins TRBV2 and TRBJ1-5; 10 nucleotides agree with TRBD1. J lost 11 bases, V lost 7 bases, and 8 bases had no gene match. The germline CDR1 and CDR2 sequences are SNHLY and FYNNEI. This CDR3 region has 13 residues. CDR3 loop: CASTAGTGDSQHF. DNA for the CDR3: TGTGCCAGCACGGCCGGGACAGGGGATTCCCAGCATTTT.

The V and J genes are TRBV30 and TRBJ2-7; 9 positions agree with TRBD2. Trimming took 2 bases from V and 2 from J; bases not matched to a gene: 10. Germline V lookup: CDR1 GTSNPN, CDR2 SVGIG (reference sequence). The CDR3 spans 16 residues. This chain's CDR3 is CAWSRGPLAGPYEQYF. CDR3 coding DNA: TGTGCCTGGAGTAGGGGCCCCCTAGCGGGGCCCTACGAGCAGTACTTC.

The chain recombines TRBV30 with TRBJ2-1; the match to TRBD2 covers 7 bases. Trimming took 0 bases from V and 9 from J; bases not matched to a gene: 23. The CDR3 sequence is 19 residues long. The germline V gene encodes CDR1 GTSNPN and CDR2 SVGIG (reference sequence). The CDR3 protein is CAWSVRLWRERTGGTEQFF. CDR3 in DNA: TGTGCCTGGAGTGTAAGATTATGGCGGGAGAGAACCGGGGGAACTGAGCAGTTCTTC.

This clone occurred once. This chain connects TRBV29-1 to TRBJ2-3, with D possibly being TRBD2 (5 bases). CDR3 size: 12 residues. The V gene lost 1 base and the J gene lost 4 bases, with 6 bases spanning the gap. Germline V gene sequence: CDR1 SQVTM, CDR2 ANQGSEA. The CDR3 reads CSVEGTADTQYF. The CDR3 bases are TGCAGCGTTGAAGGGACTGCAGATACGCAGTATTTT.

The chain combines TRBV28 with TRBJ1-1; D might be TRBD1 (5 bases). Trimming took 3 bases from V and 9 from J, leaving 20 bases between them. From germline, CDR1 is MDHEN and CDR2 SYDVKM. CDR3 length: 15 amino acids. CDR3 residues: CASSFGEGRVGKAFF. DNA of the CDR3: TGTGCCAGCAGTTTTGGGGAGGGCAGGGTAGGTAAAGCTTTCTTT.

J is TRBJ2-1 and V is TRBV7-9; 15 nucleotides line up with TRBD2. Germline loops: CDR1 SEHNR, CDR2 FQNEAQ (reference sequence). CDR3 length: 14 amino acids. V trimming: 5 bases; J trimming: 9 bases; junction bases outside the gene matches: 2. The CDR3 is CASSPGLAGGEQFF. The CDR3 bases are TGTGCCAGCAGCCCGGGACTAGCGGGAGGTGAGCAGTTCTTC.

This chain connects TRBV2 to TRBJ1-1; no clear D gene. Trimming pared 10 bases from V and 0 bases from J, leaving 15 bases between. Germline loops: CDR1 SNHLY, CDR2 FYNNEI. This CDR3 comprises 14 residues. The CDR3 reads CATPTEIMNTEAFF. As DNA, the CDR3 is TGTGCCACCCCGACGGAGATCATGAACACTGAAGCTTTCTTT.

This chain joins TRBV6-1 and TRBJ2-1, with TRBD2 as a possible D gene (6 bases). Germline assignment: CDR1 MNHNS and CDR2 SASEGT. The CDR3 covers 17 residues. V lost 1 base, J lost 4 bases, and 17 bases lay in between. CDR3 nucleotides: TGTGCCAGCAGTGAAGACGGGTACCGGGAGCCTTACAATGAGCAGTTCTTC. Translation gives CASSEDGYREPYNEQFF.

The rearrangement joins TRBV6-1 to TRBJ2-1; D is uncertain. Per germline, CDR1 MNHNS and CDR2 SASEGT. V gave up 8 bases and J gave up 6 bases, with 8 bases separating them. The CDR3 length is 11 residues. CDR3 nucleotides: TGTGCCAGCCGAGTCGCCAATGAGCAGTTCTTC. Amino acid sequence: CASRVANEQFF.

This chain uses TRBV2 with TRBJ2-7; possibly TRBD2 for D (7 bases). Trimming shortened V by 6 bases and J by 4 bases, and 13 bases separated the two germline ends. The germline gives CDR1 SNHLY, CDR2 FYNNEI. CDR3 length: 13 amino acids. CDR3 sequence reads: CASSPRGGYEQYF. The CDR3 coding sequence is TGTGCCAGCAGCCCGAGGGGGGGTTACGAGCAGTACTTC.

CDR3 amino acids: CASTPRDRLSNTGELFF. Written as DNA, the CDR3 is TGTGCCAGCACCCCCCGGGACAGACTCTCGAACACCGGGGAGCTGTTTTTT. The chain couples TRBV2 to TRBJ2-2; 7 bases are a match to TRBD1. The ends lost 7 bases at V and 0 bases at J; junction bases unmatched: 11. This CDR3 region has 17 residues. CDR1 and CDR2 from the germline V gene are SNHLY and FYNNEI.

The rearrangement uses TRBV2 and TRBJ1-1; TRBD1 agrees at 8 bases. With V trimmed by 6 bases and J by 5 bases, 8 bases remained unmatched. The CDR3 consists of 14 residues. Germline lookup yields CDR1 SNHLY and CDR2 FYNNEI. The CDR3 loop is CASRPMDRETEAFF. For the CDR3, the DNA is TGTGCCAGCAGACCCATGGACAGGGAGACTGAAGCTTTCTTT.

V usage is TRBV7-8 and J usage is TRBJ2-5, with a weak D call TRBD2 (5 bases). V was clipped by 1 base and J by 3 bases, with 9 bases between them. The V gene's germline CDR1 is SGHVS and CDR2 FQNEAQ. This CDR3 comprises 14 residues. The chain's CDR3 is CASSLGVGKETQYF. For the CDR3, the DNA is TGTGCCAGCAGCTTAGGGGTCGGGAAAGAGACCCAGTACTTC. Drawing the rest from reference TRBV7-8 and TRBJ2-5, the complete variable domain is GAGVSQSPRYKVAKRGQDVALRCDPISGHVSLFWYQQALGQGPEFLTYFQNEAQLDKSGLPSDRFFAERPEGSVSTLKIQRTQQEDSAVYLCASSLGVGKETQYFGPGTRLLVL.

The chain links TRBV5-4 to TRBJ2-3, with 9 bases matching TRBD2. The CDR3 is 16 residues long. The J segment lost 2 bases and the V segment lost 5 bases, leaving 9 bases of the junction unmatched. Germline V gene sequence: CDR1 SGHNT, CDR2 YYREEE (reference sequence). This CDR3 is CASRQAGGRVTDTQYF. The CDR3 DNA reads as TGTGCCAGCAGGCAGGCGGGGGGGCGAGTCACAGATACGCAGTATTTT.

This clone was picked up a small number of times. The chain couples TRBV11-2 to TRBJ2-1, with D unclear. Trimming stripped 1 base from V and 3 bases from J, with 7 bases between. Germline V CDR1 and CDR2: SGHAT, FQNNGV. The CDR3 has 14 residues. Here the CDR3 DNA reads TGTGCCAGCAGCTTAGTAGCCGGCTACAATGAGCAGTTCTTC. This translates into CASSLVAGYNEQFF. The whole variable domain, filled in from reference TRBV11-2 and TRBJ2-1, reads EAGVAQSPRYKIIEKRQSVAFWCNPISGHATLYWYQQILGQGPKLLIQFQNNGVVDDSQLPKDRFSAERLKGVDSTLKIQPAKLEDSAVYLCASSLVAGYNEQFFGPGTRLTVL.

This clone was seen a few times. The chain recombines TRBV6-5 with TRBJ2-1; a weak D match, TRBD2 (5 bases). The V gene lost 6 bases and the J gene lost 6 bases, with 12 bases spanning the gap. Germline V gene data show CDR1 as MNHEY and CDR2 as SVGAGI. CDR3 length: 13 residues. The CDR3 coding sequence is TGTGCCAGCAGAATTGCGGGTCTCAATGAGCAGTTCTTC. Translating it yields CASRIAGLNEQFF.

This chain connects TRBV5-4 to TRBJ1-2, with D perhaps matching TRBD1 (5 bases). Germline V CDR1 and CDR2: SGHNT, YYREEE (reference sequence). The CDR3 covers 16 residues. Trimming stripped 0 bases from V and 2 bases from J, with 14 bases between. The chain's CDR3 is CASSLAGGSANYGYTF. The CDR3, as DNA: TGTGCCAGCAGCTTGGCCGGGGGGAGCGCCAACTATGGCTACACCTTC. Full variable domain (missing parts from reference TRBV5-4 and TRBJ1-2): ETGVTQSPTHLIKTRGQQVTLRCSSQSGHNTVSWYQQALGQGPQFIFQYYREEENGRGNFPPRFSGLQFPNYSSELNVNALELDDSALYLCASSLAGGSANYGYTFGSGTRLTVV.

This clone was counted only a few times. This sequence joins TRBV5-6 and TRBJ1-1; D is ambiguous. Germline CDR1 is SGHDT and CDR2 is YYEEEE. This CDR3 has 14 amino acids. The V end was cut by 1 base, the J end by 3 bases, with 10 bases between. The DNA for the CDR3 is TGTGCCAGCAGCTTGTACGGGTTGGACACTGAAGCTTTCTTT. Amino acid sequence: CASSLYGLDTEAFF.

The rearrangement uses TRBV19 and TRBJ1-2, with 7 bases fitting TRBD1. The CDR3 has 14 residues. Trimming at V came to 7 bases and at J to 4 bases, leaving 9 bases not matched to a gene. Germline V CDR1 and CDR2: LNHDA, SQIVND (reference sequence). CDR3 in DNA: TGTGCCAGTAACCCAAGGACAGGCGCCTATGGCTACACCTTC. This codes for CASNPRTGAYGYTF.

The rearrangement links TRBV7-9 to TRBJ2-3; TRBD2 matches at 8 bases. Germline V gives CDR1 SEHNR, CDR2 FQNEAQ (reference sequence). This CDR3 is built from 19 residues. V lost 6 bases, J lost 0 bases, and 17 bases stayed unmatched. This chain's CDR3 is CASSSNYGGARGSTDTQYF. DNA for the CDR3: TGTGCCAGCAGTTCTAATTACGGGGGGGCCCGGGGGAGCACAGATACGCAGTATTTT.

CDR3 in amino acids: CASSRQWAGGLGTDTQYF. DNA of the CDR3: TGTGCCAGCAGTCGGCAGTGGGCGGGAGGGCTTGGCACAGATACGCAGTATTTT. This sequence joins TRBV7-2 and TRBJ2-3, with TRBD2 matching over 9 bases. Germline assignment: CDR1 SGHTA and CDR2 FQGNSA. The V segment lost 6 bases and the J segment 1 base; nucleotides outside the gene matches: 14. The CDR3 loop spans 18 amino acids.

This clone was counted between two and nine times. The chain uses TRBV30 and TRBJ1-1, with D unresolved. Germline assignment: CDR1 GTSNPN and CDR2 SVGIG (reference sequence). There are 13 residues in the CDR3. V shed 4 bases and J shed 0 bases, with 9 bases lying between them. The CDR3 protein is CAWNRPLNTEAFF. CDR3 in DNA: TGTGCCTGGAACAGACCGCTGAACACTGAAGCTTTCTTT.

V and J are TRBV6-1 and TRBJ2-3; 10 bases match TRBD2. The J segment lost 3 bases and the V segment lost 6 bases, leaving 6 bases of the junction unmatched. Germline CDR1 and CDR2: MNHNS and SASEGT. CDR3 length equals 15 residues. CDR3 protein: CASSPSGRGTDTQYF. CDR3 DNA sequence: TGTGCCAGCAGCCCCAGCGGGAGGGGGACAGATACGCAGTATTTT.

The CDR3 protein is CASSTQGVQETQYF. CDR3 nucleotides: TGTGCCAGCAGCACGCAGGGGGTCCAAGAGACCCAGTACTTC. This sequence joins TRBV5-4 and TRBJ2-5; the match to TRBD1 covers 7 bases. Germline V CDR1 and CDR2: SGHNT, YYREEE (reference sequence). V lost 4 bases and J lost 1; bases outside the gene matches: 4. This CDR3 has 14 residues.

The gene calls are TRBV11-2 and TRBJ2-1; 7 bases align to TRBD2. From germline, CDR1 is SGHAT and CDR2 FQNNGV. V dropped 5 bases and J dropped 5; count of bases not matched to a gene: 12. The CDR3 contains 16 residues. CDR3 in DNA: TGTGCCAGCAGCGGTAAGCGGGGTTTCCCCAACAATGAGCAGTTCTTC. Translating gives CASSGKRGFPNNEQFF.

The chain carries TRBV4-1 and TRBJ1-1, with 7 bases that match TRBD1. The ends lost 4 bases at V and 6 bases at J; junction bases unmatched: 11. The CDR3 extends over 15 amino acids. Germline V lookup: CDR1 MGHRA, CDR2 YSYEKL. CDR3: CASSRGQALLSEAFF. For the CDR3, the DNA is TGCGCCAGCAGCCGTGGACAGGCCTTGTTATCTGAAGCTTTCTTT.

V gene TRBV5-4 combines with J gene TRBJ2-3; 9 nucleotides match TRBD2. The CDR3 totals 16 residues. Germline V gives CDR1 SGHNT, CDR2 YYREEE (reference sequence). J lost 0 bases, V lost 1 base, and 3 bases had no gene match. CDR3 amino acids: CASSLRRGGSTDTQYF. Written as DNA, the CDR3 is TGTGCCAGCAGCTTGCGGCGGGGGGGCAGCACAGATACGCAGTATTTT.

The J gene is TRBJ1-1, the V gene TRBV29-1; possibly TRBD1 for D (6 bases). CDR3 length equals 13 residues. V was trimmed by 6 bases and J by 7 bases, leaving 18 bases between them. Germline V gene lookup returns CDR1 SQVTM and CDR2 ANQGSEA. CDR3 amino acids: CSVTGRMGSEAFF. Written as DNA, the CDR3 is TGCAGCGTGACAGGACGAATGGGGAGTGAAGCTTTCTTT.